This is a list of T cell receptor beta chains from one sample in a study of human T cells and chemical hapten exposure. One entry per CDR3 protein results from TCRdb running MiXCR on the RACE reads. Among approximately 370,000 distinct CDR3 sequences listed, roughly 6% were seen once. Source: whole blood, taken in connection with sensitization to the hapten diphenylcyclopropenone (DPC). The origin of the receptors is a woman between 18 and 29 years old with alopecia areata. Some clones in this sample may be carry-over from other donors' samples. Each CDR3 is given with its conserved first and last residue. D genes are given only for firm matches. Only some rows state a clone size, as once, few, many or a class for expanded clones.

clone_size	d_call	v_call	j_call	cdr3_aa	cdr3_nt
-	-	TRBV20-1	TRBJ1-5	CSARETGNQPQHF	TGCAGTGCTAGAGAGACGGGGAATCAGCCCCAGCATTTT
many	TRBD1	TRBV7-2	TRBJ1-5	CASSHGTAQPQHF	TGTGCCAGCAGCCATGGGACAGCTCAGCCCCAGCATTTT
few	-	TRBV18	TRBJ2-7	CASSPRGNAYEQYF	TGTGCCAGCTCACCACGAGGGAACGCCTACGAGCAGTACTTC
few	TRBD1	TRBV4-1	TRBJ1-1	CASSRQGKVAEAFF	TGCGCCAGCAGCCGACAGGGGAAGGTCGCTGAAGCTTTCTTT
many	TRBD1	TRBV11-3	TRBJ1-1	CASSSTGGDTEAFF	TGTGCCAGCAGCTCTACAGGGGGGGACACTGAAGCTTTCTTT
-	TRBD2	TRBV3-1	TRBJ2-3	CASSHSSGGSTDTQYF	TGTGCCAGCAGCCATTCCAGCGGGGGAAGCACAGATACGCAGTATTTT
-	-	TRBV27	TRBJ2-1	CASSSNRDLTYNEQFF	TGTGCCAGCAGTTCAAATCGGGACCTCACCTACAATGAGCAGTTCTTC
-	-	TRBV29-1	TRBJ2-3	CSVEPTSADTQYF	TGCAGCGTTGAACCGACCAGTGCAGATACGCAGTATTTT
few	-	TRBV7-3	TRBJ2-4	CASTSRIAKNIQYF	TGTGCCAGCACCTCTAGGATAGCCAAAAACATTCAGTACTTC
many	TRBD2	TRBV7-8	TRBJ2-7	CASSSSGGDEQYF	TGTGCCAGCAGCTCTAGCGGGGGTGACGAGCAGTACTTC
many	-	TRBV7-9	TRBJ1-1	CASSLGSSTEAFF	TGTGCCAGCAGCTTAGGGTCTAGCACTGAAGCTTTCTTT
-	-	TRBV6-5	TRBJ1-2	CASRQGQLYGYTF	TGTGCCAGCAGGCAAGGACAGCTCTATGGCTACACCTTC
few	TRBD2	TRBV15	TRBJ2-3	CATSRGGGLDDTQYF	TGTGCCACCAGCAGAGGCGGGGGTCTCGACGATACGCAGTATTTT
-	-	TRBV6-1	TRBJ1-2	CASGAGRNYGYTF	TGTGCCAGTGGGGCAGGGCGGAACTATGGCTACACCTTC
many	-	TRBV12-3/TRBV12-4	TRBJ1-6	CASSPLGAPLHF	TGTGCCAGCAGCCCGTTAGGGGCACCCCTCCACTTT
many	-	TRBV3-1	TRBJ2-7	CASSPTQTSYEQYF	TGTGCCAGCAGCCCCACCCAGACATCCTACGAGCAGTACTTC
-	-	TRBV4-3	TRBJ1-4	CASSQDRDLGEKLFF	TGCGCCAGCAGCCAAGACCGGGATTTGGGCGAAAAACTGTTTTTT
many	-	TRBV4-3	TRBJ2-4	CASSRGMVPENIQYF	TGCGCCAGCAGCCGGGGTATGGTACCGGAAAACATTCAGTACTTC
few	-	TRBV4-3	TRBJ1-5	CASSQELGEYSNQPQHF	TGCGCCAGCAGCCAAGAGCTGGGGGAGTATAGCAATCAGCCCCAGCATTTT
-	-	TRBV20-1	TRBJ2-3	CSARDPRTSTDTQYF	TGCAGTGCTAGAGATCCTAGGACTAGCACAGATACGCAGTATTTT
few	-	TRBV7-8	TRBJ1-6	CASSLESGGGLGGSPLHF	TGTGCCAGCAGCTTAGAGAGTGGTGGGGGCCTTGGTGGTTCACCCCTCCACTTT
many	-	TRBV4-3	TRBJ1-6	CASSQDRQGISPLHF	TGCGCCAGCAGCCAAGATCGGCAGGGAATCTCACCCCTCCACTTT
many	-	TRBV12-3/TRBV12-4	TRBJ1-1	CASSLGGRRTEAFF	TGTGCCAGCAGTTTGGGCGGTCGAAGGACTGAAGCTTTCTTT
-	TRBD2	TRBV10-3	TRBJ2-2	CAISEFGTSGTNTGELFF	TGTGCCATCAGTGAGTTTGGGACTAGCGGGACGAACACCGGGGAGCTGTTTTTT
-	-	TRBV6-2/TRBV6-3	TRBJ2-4	CASSTKNIQYF	TGTGCCAGCAGTACTAAAAACATTCAGTACTTC
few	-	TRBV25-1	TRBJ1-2	CASSELTDRNYGYTF	TGTGCCAGCAGTGAATTGACGGATAGAAACTATGGCTACACCTTC
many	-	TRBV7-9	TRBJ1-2	CASSLAGRVGYGYTF	TGTGCCAGCAGCTTAGCCGGCAGGGTCGGGTATGGCTACACCTTC
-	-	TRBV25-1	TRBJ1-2	CASSESRVRNYGYTF	TGTGCCAGCAGTGAATCCAGGGTACGGAACTATGGCTACACCTTC
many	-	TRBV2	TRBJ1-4	CASRGTLKREKLFF	TGTGCCAGCAGGGGGACCCTAAAACGGGAAAAACTGTTTTTT
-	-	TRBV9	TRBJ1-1	CASSPQGQTSEAFF	TGTGCCAGCAGCCCGCAAGGACAGACTTCTGAAGCTTTCTTT
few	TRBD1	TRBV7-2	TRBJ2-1	CASSLDKRDRIYNEQFF	TGTGCCAGCAGCTTAGACAAACGGGACAGGATCTACAATGAGCAGTTCTTC
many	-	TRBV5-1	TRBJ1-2	CASSLALGPINYGYTF	TGCGCCAGCAGCTTGGCCCTGGGCCCTATCAACTATGGCTACACCTTC
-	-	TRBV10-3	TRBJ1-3	CAISRDNSGNTIYF	TGTGCCATCAGCAGGGACAACTCTGGAAACACCATATATTTT
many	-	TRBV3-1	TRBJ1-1	CASSRDGNTEAFF	TGTGCCAGCAGCAGGGACGGGAACACTGAAGCTTTCTTT
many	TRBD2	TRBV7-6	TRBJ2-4	CASSLVSGGADIQYF	TGTGCCAGCAGCTTAGTAAGCGGGGGGGCTGACATTCAGTACTTC
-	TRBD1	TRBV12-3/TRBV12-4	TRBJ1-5	CASSDGTGFNQPQHF	TGTGCCAGCAGTGACGGGACAGGCTTCAATCAGCCCCAGCATTTT
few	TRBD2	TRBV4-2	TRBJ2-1	CASSSMTSGGYNEQFF	TGTGCCAGCAGCTCAATGACTAGCGGGGGATACAATGAGCAGTTCTTC
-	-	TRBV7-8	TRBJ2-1	CASSKPASWGRSPHEQFF	TGTGCCAGCAGCAAGCCTGCTTCATGGGGGAGATCCCCGCATGAGCAGTTCTTC
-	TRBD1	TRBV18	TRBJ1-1	CASSPQTGEAFF	TGTGCCAGCTCACCACAGACAGGGGAAGCTTTCTTT
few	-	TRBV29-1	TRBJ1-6	CSAVSDRGTPDSPLHF	TGCAGCGCTGTAAGCGATCGGGGGACGCCGGATTCACCCCTCCACTTT
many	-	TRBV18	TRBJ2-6	CASPDRDSGANVLTF	TGTGCCAGCCCCGATAGGGACTCTGGGGCCAACGTCCTGACTTTC
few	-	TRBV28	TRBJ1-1	CASSFAPRAEAFF	TGTGCCAGCAGTTTCGCCCCAAGAGCTGAAGCTTTCTTT
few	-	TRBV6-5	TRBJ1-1	CASSPPVRLNTEAFF	TGTGCCAGCAGCCCCCCTGTGAGACTGAACACTGAAGCTTTCTTT
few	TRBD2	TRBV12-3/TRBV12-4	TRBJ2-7	CASSWDYPGGDEQYF	TGTGCCAGCAGTTGGGACTACCCGGGGGGGGACGAGCAGTACTTC
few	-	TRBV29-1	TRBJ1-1	CSVVRETEAFF	TGCAGCGTTGTGCGGGAAACTGAAGCTTTCTTT
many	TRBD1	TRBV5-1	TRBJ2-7	CASSPFLGGVEQYF	TGCGCCAGCAGCCCCTTCTTAGGGGGCGTCGAGCAGTACTTC
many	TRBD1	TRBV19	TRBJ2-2	CASRTNSGTGGFGELFF	TGTGCCAGTAGAACCAACTCCGGGACAGGGGGCTTCGGGGAGCTGTTTTTT
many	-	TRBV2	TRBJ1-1	CASSEIQAVGTEAFF	TGTGCCAGCAGCGAGATACAGGCGGTGGGCACTGAAGCTTTCTTT
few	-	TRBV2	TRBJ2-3	CASWFWDTQYF	TGTGCCAGCTGGTTCTGGGATACGCAGTATTTT
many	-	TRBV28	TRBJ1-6	CASSLLDSYNSPLHF	TGTGCCAGCAGCCTCCTCGACAGCTATAATTCACCCCTCCACTTT
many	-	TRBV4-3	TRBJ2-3	CASSQDSWGNTDTQYF	TGCGCCAGCAGCCAAGATTCGTGGGGGAACACAGATACGCAGTATTTT
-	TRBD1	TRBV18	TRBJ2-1	CASSPLRQGGNEQFF	TGTGCCAGCTCACCACTTAGACAGGGTGGAAATGAGCAGTTCTTC
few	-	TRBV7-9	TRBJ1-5	CASSLDKAQPQHF	TGTGCCAGCAGCCTTGACAAAGCCCAGCCCCAGCATTTT